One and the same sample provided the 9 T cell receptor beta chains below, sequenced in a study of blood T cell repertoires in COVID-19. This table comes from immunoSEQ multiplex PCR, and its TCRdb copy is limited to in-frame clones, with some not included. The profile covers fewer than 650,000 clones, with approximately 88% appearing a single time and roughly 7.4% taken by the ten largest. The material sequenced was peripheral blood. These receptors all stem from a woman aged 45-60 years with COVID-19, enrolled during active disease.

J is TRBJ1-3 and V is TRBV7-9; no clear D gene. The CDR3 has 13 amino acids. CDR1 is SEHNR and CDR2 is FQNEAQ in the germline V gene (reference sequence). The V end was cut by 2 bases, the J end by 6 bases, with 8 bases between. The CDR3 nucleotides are TGTGCCAGCAGCTTATCCGGGGAAAACACCATATATTTT. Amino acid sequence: CASSLSGENTIYF.

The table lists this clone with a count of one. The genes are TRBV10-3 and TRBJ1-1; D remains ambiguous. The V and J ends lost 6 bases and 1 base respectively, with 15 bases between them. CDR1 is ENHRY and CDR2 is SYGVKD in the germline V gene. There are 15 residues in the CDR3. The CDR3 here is CAISPRIGENTEAFF. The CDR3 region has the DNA TGTGCCATCAGCCCCAGGATCGGGGAGAACACTGAAGCTTTCTTT.

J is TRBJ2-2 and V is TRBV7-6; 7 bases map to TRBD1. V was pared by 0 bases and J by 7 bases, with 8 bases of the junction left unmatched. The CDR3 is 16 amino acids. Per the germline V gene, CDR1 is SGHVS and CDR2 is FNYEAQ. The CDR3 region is CASSLAGTAGGGELFF. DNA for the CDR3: TGTGCCAGCAGCTTAGCCGGGACAGCCGGAGGCGGGGAGCTGTTTTTT.

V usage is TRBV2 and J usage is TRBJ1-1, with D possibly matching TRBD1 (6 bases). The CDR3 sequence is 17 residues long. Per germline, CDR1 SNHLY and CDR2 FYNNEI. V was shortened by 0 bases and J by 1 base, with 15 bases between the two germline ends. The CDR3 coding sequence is TGTGCCAGCAGTGAAGCGCGTGGGGGCTCGGGGAACACTGAAGCTTTCTTT. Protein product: CASSEARGGSGNTEAFF.

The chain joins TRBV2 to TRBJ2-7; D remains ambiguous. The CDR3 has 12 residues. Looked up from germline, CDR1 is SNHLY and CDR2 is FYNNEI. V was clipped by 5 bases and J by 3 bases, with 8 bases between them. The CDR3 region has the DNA TGTGCCAGCAGTAACGGTATCTACGAGCAGTACTTC. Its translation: CASSNGIYEQYF.

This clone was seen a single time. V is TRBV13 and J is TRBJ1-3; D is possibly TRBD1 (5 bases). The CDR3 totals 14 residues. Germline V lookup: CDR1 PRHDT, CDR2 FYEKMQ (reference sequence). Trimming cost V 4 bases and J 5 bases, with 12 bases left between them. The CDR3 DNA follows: TGTGCCAGCAGCTCCGGGGGACCTCGAAACACCATATATTTT. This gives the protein CASSSGGPRNTIYF.

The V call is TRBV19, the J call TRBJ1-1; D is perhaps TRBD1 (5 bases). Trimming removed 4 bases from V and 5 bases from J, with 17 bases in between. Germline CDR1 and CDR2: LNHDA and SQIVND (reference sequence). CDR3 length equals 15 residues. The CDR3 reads CASSTLPTPGTEAFF. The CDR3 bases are TGTGCCAGTAGTACATTACCGACCCCAGGGACTGAAGCTTTCTTT. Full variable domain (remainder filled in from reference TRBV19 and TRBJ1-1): DGGITQSPKYLFRKEGQNVTLSCEQNLNHDAMYWYRQDPGQGLRLIYYSQIVNDFQKGDIAEGYSVSREKKESFPLTVTSAQKNPTAFYLCASSTLPTPGTEAFFGQGTRLTVV.

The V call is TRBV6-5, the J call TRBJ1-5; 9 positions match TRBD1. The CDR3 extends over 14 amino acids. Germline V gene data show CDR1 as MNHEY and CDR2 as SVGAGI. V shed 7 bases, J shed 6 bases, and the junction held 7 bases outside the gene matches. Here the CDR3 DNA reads TGTGCCAGCAACCCGGGACAGGGAAGTCAGCCCCAGCATTTT. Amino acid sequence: CASNPGQGSQPQHF.

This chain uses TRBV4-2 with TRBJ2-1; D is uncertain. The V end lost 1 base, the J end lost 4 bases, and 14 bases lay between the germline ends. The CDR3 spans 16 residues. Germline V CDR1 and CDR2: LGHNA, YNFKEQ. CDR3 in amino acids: CASSQAPYAAYNEQFF. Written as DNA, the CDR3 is TGTGCCAGCAGCCAAGCGCCTTATGCCGCGTACAATGAGCAGTTCTTC.